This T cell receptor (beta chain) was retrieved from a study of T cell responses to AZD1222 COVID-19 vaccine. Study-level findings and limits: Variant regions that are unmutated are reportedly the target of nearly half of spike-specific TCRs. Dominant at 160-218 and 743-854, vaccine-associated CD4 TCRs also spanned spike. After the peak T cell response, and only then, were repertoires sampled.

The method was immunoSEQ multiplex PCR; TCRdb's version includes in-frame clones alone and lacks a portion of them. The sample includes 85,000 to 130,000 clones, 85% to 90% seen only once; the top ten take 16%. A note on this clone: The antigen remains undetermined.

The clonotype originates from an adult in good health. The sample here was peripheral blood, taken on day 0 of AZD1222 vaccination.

CDR3 DNA: TGTGCCAGCAGACCCCTCGACAGGGTGGCCTACGAGCAGTACTTC. Translation gives CASRPLDRVAYEQYF. The chain has TRBV28 and TRBJ2-7; 7 bases are a match to TRBD1. The germline V gene has CDR1 MDHEN and CDR2 SYDVKM. The CDR3 is 15 amino acids. V dropped 6 bases and J dropped 2; count of bases not matched to a gene: 10.